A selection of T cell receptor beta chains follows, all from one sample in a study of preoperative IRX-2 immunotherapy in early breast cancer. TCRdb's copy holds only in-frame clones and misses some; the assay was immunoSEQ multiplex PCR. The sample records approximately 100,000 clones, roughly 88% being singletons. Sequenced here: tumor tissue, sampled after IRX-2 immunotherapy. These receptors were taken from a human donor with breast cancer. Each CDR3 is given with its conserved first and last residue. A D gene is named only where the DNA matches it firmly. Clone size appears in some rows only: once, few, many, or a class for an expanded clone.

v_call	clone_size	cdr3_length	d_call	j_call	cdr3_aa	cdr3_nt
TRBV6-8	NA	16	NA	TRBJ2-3	CATFDLRQEITDTQYF	TGTGCCACCTTCGACCTACGACAGGAAATCACAGATACGCAGTATTTT
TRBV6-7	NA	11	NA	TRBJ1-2	CASSYSQLYTF	TGTGCCAGCAGTTACTCGCAGCTCTACACCTTC
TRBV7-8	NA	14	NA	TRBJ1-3	CASRDPSSGNTIYF	TGTGCCAGCCGAGATCCGAGCTCTGGAAACACCATATATTTT
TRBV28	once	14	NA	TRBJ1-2	CASREEGEGYGYTF	TGTGCCAGCAGGGAGGAGGGCGAGGGCTATGGCTACACCTTC
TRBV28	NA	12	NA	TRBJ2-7	CASGQESYEQYF	TGTGCCAGCGGGCAGGAGTCATACGAGCAGTACTTC
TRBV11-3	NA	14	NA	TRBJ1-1	CASSLGGMNTEAFF	TGTGCCAGCAGCTTAGGAGGCATGAACACTGAAGCTTTCTTT
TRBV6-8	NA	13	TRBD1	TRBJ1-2	CASVDRGRDGYTF	TGTGCCAGCGTGGACAGGGGACGGGATGGCTACACCTTC
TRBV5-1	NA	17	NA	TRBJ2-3	CASSLMDPGRSTDTQYF	TGCGCCAGCAGCCTCATGGACCCGGGGCGCAGCACAGATACGCAGTATTTT
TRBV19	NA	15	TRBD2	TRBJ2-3	CASSIAGGSTDTQYF	TGTGCCAGTAGTATCGCGGGGGGCTCCACAGATACGCAGTATTTT
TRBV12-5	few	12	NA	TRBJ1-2	CASGLSQGGYTF	TGTGCTAGTGGTTTGTCCCAGGGTGGCTACACCTTC
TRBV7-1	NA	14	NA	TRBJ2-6	CASSRDSGANVLTF	TGTGCCAGCTCACGGGACTCTGGGGCCAACGTCCTGACTTTC
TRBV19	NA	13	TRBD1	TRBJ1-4	CATRQGINEKLFF	TGTGCCACGAGACAGGGAATTAATGAAAAACTGTTTTTT
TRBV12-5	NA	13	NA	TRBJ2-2	CASGQSYTGELFF	TGTGCTAGTGGACAAAGTTACACCGGGGAGCTGTTTTTT
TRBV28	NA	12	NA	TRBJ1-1	CASLQQNTEAFF	TGTGCCAGCCTACAGCAGAACACTGAAGCTTTCTTT
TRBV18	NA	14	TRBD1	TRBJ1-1	CASSPRDRGTEAFF	TGTGCCAGCTCACCACGGGACAGAGGCACTGAAGCTTTCTTT